This T cell receptor (beta chain) comes out of a study of neurological immune-mediated disorders. V trimming: 6 bases; J trimming: 5 bases; junction bases outside the gene matches: 9. Germline CDR1 is SNHLY and CDR2 is FYNNEI. This CDR3 has 14 residues. The study used blood bank volunteers in Maryland, USA, as healthy controls. Each TCR transcript was tagged with a 10-nucleotide random UMI during 5'RACE. Over 170 million TCR-beta sequences (from 15-18 subjects) were yielded by each sequencing run. TCRdb itself ran the 5' RACE reads through MiXCR, one entry per CDR3 protein. The sample yields tens of thousands of distinct CDR3 sequences, nearly 5% seen once.

This rearrangement joins TRBV2 to TRBJ1-1; 7 bases are shared with TRBD1. The sample was CD4+ T cells from blood. This TCR was sampled from a man in his late teens or twenties in good health. CDR3: CASRPRGGETEAFF. CDR3 nucleotide sequence: TGTGCCAGCAGGCCGAGAGGGGGCGAAACTGAAGCTTTCTTT.